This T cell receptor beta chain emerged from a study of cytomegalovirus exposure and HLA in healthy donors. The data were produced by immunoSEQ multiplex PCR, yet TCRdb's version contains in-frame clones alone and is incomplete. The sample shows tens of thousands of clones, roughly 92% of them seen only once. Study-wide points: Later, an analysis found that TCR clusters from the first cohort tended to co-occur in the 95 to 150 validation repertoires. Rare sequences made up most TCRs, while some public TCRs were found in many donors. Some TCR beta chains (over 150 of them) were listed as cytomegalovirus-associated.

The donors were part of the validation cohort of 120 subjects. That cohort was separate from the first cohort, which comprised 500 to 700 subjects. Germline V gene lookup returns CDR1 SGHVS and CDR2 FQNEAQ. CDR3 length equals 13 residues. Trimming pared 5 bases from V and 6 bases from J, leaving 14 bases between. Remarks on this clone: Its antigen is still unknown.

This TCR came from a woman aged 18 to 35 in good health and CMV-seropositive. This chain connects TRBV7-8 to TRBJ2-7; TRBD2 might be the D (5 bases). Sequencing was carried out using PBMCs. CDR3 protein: CASSPPGLSEQYF. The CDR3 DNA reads TGTGCCAGCAGCCCCCCGGGGTTAAGCGAGCAGTACTTC.